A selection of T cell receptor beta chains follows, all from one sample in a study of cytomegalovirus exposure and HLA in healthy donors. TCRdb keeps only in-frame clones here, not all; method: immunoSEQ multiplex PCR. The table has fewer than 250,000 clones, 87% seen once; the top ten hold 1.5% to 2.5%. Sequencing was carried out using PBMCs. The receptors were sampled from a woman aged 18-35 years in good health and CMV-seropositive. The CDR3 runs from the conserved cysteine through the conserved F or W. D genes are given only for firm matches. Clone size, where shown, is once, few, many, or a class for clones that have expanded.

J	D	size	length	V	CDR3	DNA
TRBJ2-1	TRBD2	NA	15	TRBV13	CASSLTSGTLNEQFF	TGTGCCAGCAGCCTGACTAGCGGGACCCTCAATGAGCAGTTCTTC
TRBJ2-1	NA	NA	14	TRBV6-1	CASSEWSGHNEQFF	TGTGCCAGCAGTGAATGGAGCGGGCACAATGAGCAGTTCTTC
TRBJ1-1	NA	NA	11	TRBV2	CASSVPRGAFF	TGTGCCAGCAGTGTCCCCCGGGGAGCTTTCTTT
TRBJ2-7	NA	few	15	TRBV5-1	CASSLGVSSLYEQYF	TGCGCCAGCAGCTTGGGAGTTAGTAGCCTCTACGAGCAGTACTTC
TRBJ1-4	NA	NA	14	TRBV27	CASSWGSGREKLFF	TGTGCCAGCAGCTGGGGCAGTGGGCGGGAAAAACTGTTTTTT
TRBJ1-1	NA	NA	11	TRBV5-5	CASGGVTEAFF	TGTGCCAGCGGGGGGGTCACTGAAGCTTTCTTT
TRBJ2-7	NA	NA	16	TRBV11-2	CASSLDVDSFSYEQYF	TGTGCCAGCAGCTTAGATGTGGACTCCTTTTCCTACGAGCAGTACTTC
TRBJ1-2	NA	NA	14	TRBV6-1	CASSESQGWDGYTF	TGTGCCAGCAGTGAAAGCCAGGGGTGGGATGGCTACACCTTC
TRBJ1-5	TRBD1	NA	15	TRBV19	CASNPTGADNQPQHF	TGTGCCAGTAATCCGACAGGGGCCGACAATCAGCCCCAGCATTTT
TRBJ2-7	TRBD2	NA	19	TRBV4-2	CASSQPSQGLAGGSYEQYF	TGTGCCAGCAGCCAACCCTCGCAAGGACTAGCGGGAGGGTCCTACGAGCAGTACTTC
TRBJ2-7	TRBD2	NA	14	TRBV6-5	CASSYSAGAYEQYF	TGTGCCAGCAGTTACTCCGCGGGGGCCTACGAGCAGTACTTC
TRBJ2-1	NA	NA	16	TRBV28	CASSFGQLSSYNEQFF	TGTGCCAGCAGTTTCGGACAGTTAAGCTCCTACAATGAGCAGTTCTTC
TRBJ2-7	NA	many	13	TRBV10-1	CASSENVRDEQYF	TGCGCCAGCAGTGAGAATGTCCGCGACGAGCAGTACTTC
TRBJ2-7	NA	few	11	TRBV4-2	CASSQADEQYF	TGTGCCAGCAGCCAAGCGGACGAGCAGTACTTC
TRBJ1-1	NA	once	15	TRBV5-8	CASSSAGTPNTEAFF	TGTGCCAGCAGCTCGGCCGGGACACCGAACACTGAAGCTTTCTTT
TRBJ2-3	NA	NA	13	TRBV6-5	CASIPGYTDTQYF	TGTGCCAGCATCCCGGGGTATACAGATACGCAGTATTTT